The 21 T cell receptor beta chains reported below all come from one sample, sequenced in a study of cytomegalovirus exposure and HLA in healthy donors. Both 60 Vbeta primers and 13 Jbeta primers went into the PCR. Libraries were prepared by immunoSEQ multiplex PCR; TCRdb keeps only in-frame clonotypes and omits some of them. The sample consists of approximately 120,000 clones, 81% of them appearing once. The sequencing sample was made of PBMCs. These receptors originate from a man between 18 and 35 years old in good health and CMV-seropositive.

V and J are TRBV30 and TRBJ1-4; D unclear. The V end was cut by 4 bases, the J end by 8 bases, with 14 bases between. Germline V gene lookup returns CDR1 GTSNPN and CDR2 SVGIG (reference sequence). The CDR3 extends over 13 amino acids. The CDR3 here is CAWTGPAREKLFF. The CDR3 region has the DNA TGTGCCTGGACAGGTCCCGCCCGGGAAAAACTGTTTTTT.

The chain has TRBV4-1 and TRBJ2-1; a possible D gene is TRBD1 (5 bases). The CDR3 totals 15 residues. Trimming removed 1 base from V and 7 bases from J, with 14 bases in between. Per germline, CDR1 MGHRA and CDR2 YSYEKL. CDR3 coding DNA: TGCGCCAGCAGCCAAGTAGTCCCCAGGGAAAATGAGCAGTTCTTC. This codes for CASSQVVPRENEQFF.

The rearrangement uses TRBV10-3 and TRBJ2-7; no definite D call. Germline loops: CDR1 ENHRY, CDR2 SYGVKD. This CDR3 is 11 amino acids long. V lost 5 bases and J lost 2, with 4 bases in between. Here the CDR3 reads CAISQTYEQYF. CDR3 DNA sequence: TGTGCCATCAGTCAGACCTACGAGCAGTACTTC.

The chain combines TRBV30 with TRBJ2-3; 8 bases match TRBD2. The CDR3 is made up of 15 amino acids. Germline V gene lookup returns CDR1 GTSNPN and CDR2 SVGIG (reference sequence). The junction had 10 bases not matched to a gene; V was cut back by 5 bases and J by 3 bases. The CDR3 region has the DNA TGTGCCTGGTCACCAGCGGGAGTCGGTACAGATACGCAGTATTTT. Its protein product is CAWSPAGVGTDTQYF.

The sample holds a few counts of this clone. The gene calls are TRBV10-1 and TRBJ1-2; 8 nucleotides agree with TRBD1. Germline V gene sequence: CDR1 WNHNN, CDR2 SYGVQD (reference sequence). The CDR3 runs 14 residues. The V gene end was trimmed by 8 bases and the J gene end by 3 bases; junction bases not matched to a gene: 8. CDR3 coding DNA: TGCGCCAGCCCTAGACAGGGGACTCACTATGGCTACACCTTC. Translating gives CASPRQGTHYGYTF.

The V gene is TRBV7-2, the J gene TRBJ2-7; 10 bases map to TRBD2. This CDR3 has 18 amino acids. With 1 base clipped from V and 2 bases from J, the junction kept 11 bases outside the gene matches. Germline CDR1 is SGHTA and CDR2 is FQGNSA. The CDR3 is CASSLVPRSGRQTYEQYF. Here the CDR3 DNA reads TGTGCCAGCAGCTTAGTACCCCGTAGCGGGAGGCAAACCTACGAGCAGTACTTC.

A few counts support this clone. The J gene is TRBJ2-5, the V gene TRBV7-6; no reliable D call. In germline, CDR1 is SGHVS, CDR2 FNYEAQ. Trimming removed 4 bases from V and 2 bases from J, with 2 bases in between. The CDR3 is 11 residues long. CDR3 region: CASSSQETQYF. CDR3 DNA sequence: TGTGCCAGCAGCTCGCAAGAGACCCAGTACTTC. Based on the CDR3 plus reference TRBV7-6 and TRBJ2-5, the full variable domain is GAGVSQSPRYKVTKRGQDVALRCDPISGHVSLYWYRQALGQGPEFLTYFNYEAQQDKSGLPNDRFSAERPEGSISTLTIQRTEQRDSAMYRCASSSQETQYFGPGTRLLVL.

The chain is built from TRBV5-6 and TRBJ1-4; 7 nucleotides match TRBD1. CDR1 and CDR2 (germline): SGHDT, YYEEEE. This CDR3 region has 14 residues. The V and J ends lost 3 bases and 2 bases, in that order; junction bases with no gene match: 1. The CDR3 bases are TGTGCCAGCAGCTCAGGGGGGACTAATGAAAAACTGTTTTTT. Its protein is CASSSGGTNEKLFF.

The chain links TRBV6-6 to TRBJ2-7, with 8 bases identical to TRBD2. Germline CDR1 reads MNHNY; CDR2 reads SVGAGI (reference sequence). This CDR3 comprises 15 residues. The junction had 5 bases not matched to a gene; V was cut back by 0 bases and J by 4 bases. CDR3: CASSYSGGGGYEQYF. The CDR3 nucleotides are TGTGCCAGCAGTTACTCGGGTGGCGGGGGGTACGAGCAGTACTTC.

The chain's CDR3 is CASSQGQGSPGANVLTF. CDR3 DNA: TGTGCCAGCAGCCAAGGACAGGGAAGCCCTGGGGCCAACGTCCTGACTTTC. The rearrangement links TRBV11-3 to TRBJ2-6; 8 bases are a match to TRBD1. This CDR3 has 17 residues. The germline V gene encodes CDR1 SGHNT and CDR2 YENEEA. V dropped 5 bases and J dropped 2; count of bases not matched to a gene: 8.

CDR3 amino acids: CASSPEVDTQYF. The CDR3, as DNA: TGTGCCAGCAGCCCCGAGGTGGATACGCAGTATTTT. The chain couples TRBV7-9 to TRBJ2-3, with D uncertain. The CDR3 extends over 12 amino acids. V shed 5 bases and J shed 6 bases, with 9 bases lying between them. Germline values: CDR1 SEHNR, CDR2 FQNEAQ (reference sequence).

The gene calls are TRBV13 and TRBJ2-6; D may be TRBD1 (6 bases). The CDR3 is 16 residues long. V was shortened by 4 bases and J by 2 bases, with 12 bases between the two germline ends. Germline-derived CDR1 and CDR2 are PRHDT and FYEKMQ (reference sequence). The CDR3 sequence is CASSWGTNPGANVLTF. DNA for the CDR3: TGTGCCAGCAGCTGGGGGACAAATCCTGGGGCCAACGTCCTGACTTTC.

V is TRBV11-2 and J is TRBJ1-3; D remains ambiguous. Germline V lookup: CDR1 SGHAT, CDR2 FQNNGV. This CDR3 contains 15 residues. Trimming took 1 base from V and 0 from J, leaving 7 bases between them. For the CDR3, the DNA is TGTGCCAGCAGCTTAGGCGCCTTCTCTGGAAACACCATATATTTT. This sequence encodes CASSLGAFSGNTIYF.

V usage is TRBV7-8 and J usage is TRBJ2-5, with TRBD2 identical over 9 bases. Germline assignment: CDR1 SGHVS and CDR2 FQNEAQ. Trimming took 3 bases from V and 0 from J; bases not matched to a gene: 11. The CDR3 covers 18 residues. CDR3 loop: CASSFEAGLAPYQETQYF. As DNA, the CDR3 is TGTGCCAGCAGCTTTGAAGCAGGACTAGCGCCATACCAAGAGACCCAGTACTTC.

This clone was recorded only once. J is TRBJ2-7 and V is TRBV10-3, with 7 bases aligning to TRBD1. The V and J ends lost 5 bases and 3 bases, in that order; junction bases with no gene match: 1. CDR1 and CDR2 from the germline V gene are ENHRY and SYGVKD. The CDR3 consists of 12 residues. CDR3 protein: CAISTGVYEQYF. CDR3 sequence (DNA): TGTGCCATCAGTACAGGGGTCTACGAGCAGTACTTC.

This chain connects TRBV6-5 to TRBJ2-2; 8 bases align to TRBD1. V dropped 6 bases and J dropped 4; count of bases not matched to a gene: 4. The germline V gene has CDR1 MNHEY and CDR2 SVGAGI. The CDR3 is made up of 14 amino acids. CDR3 amino acids: CASSADRATGELFF. Here the CDR3 DNA reads TGTGCCAGCAGCGCGGACAGGGCCACCGGGGAGCTGTTTTTT.

The chain joins TRBV9 to TRBJ2-3, with TRBD2 matching over 8 bases. The CDR3 is 15 residues long. From germline, CDR1 is SGDLS and CDR2 YYNGEE. V shed 3 bases, J shed 6 bases, and the junction held 9 bases outside the gene matches. CDR3 in amino acids: CASSAYGGAGDTQYF. In DNA, the CDR3 is TGTGCCAGCAGCGCCTACGGGGGGGCCGGGGATACGCAGTATTTT.

The V call is TRBV5-4, the J call TRBJ2-3; tentative D call: TRBD1 (6 bases). V was cut by 4 bases and J by 1 base, with 10 bases left in between. This CDR3 has 14 amino acids. Looked up from germline, CDR1 is SGHNT and CDR2 is YYREEE (reference sequence). Written as DNA, the CDR3 is TGTGCCAGCAGCCGACAGGTTGGCACAGATACGCAGTATTTT. Translating gives CASSRQVGTDTQYF.

The chain carries TRBV5-5 and TRBJ2-3, with D tentatively TRBD2 (6 bases). CDR1 is SGHKS, CDR2 YYEKEE, per germline (reference sequence). Trimming left V 4 bases short and J 6 bases short, with 9 bases between. This CDR3 is 12 amino acids long. CDR3 in DNA: TGTGCCAGCAGCCTAGCGTTCGATACGCAGTATTTT. It codes for CASSLAFDTQYF.

The V gene is TRBV4-1, the J gene TRBJ2-2; 8 bases map to TRBD2. The CDR3 covers 12 residues. Germline assignment: CDR1 MGHRA and CDR2 YSYEKL. CDR3 coding DNA: TGCGCTTCGGGGGGGACCACCGGGGAGCTGTTTTTT. Amino acid sequence: CASGGTTGELFF.

This chain connects TRBV7-8 to TRBJ2-5, with D perhaps TRBD1 (5 bases). Trimming took off 2 bases at V and 5 bases at J, with 18 bases between the two ends. Germline CDR1 is SGHVS and CDR2 is FQNEAQ. The CDR3 sequence is 16 residues long. The CDR3 region is CASSLFFEGVRETQYF. The CDR3 DNA sequence: TGTGCCAGCAGCTTATTTTTTGAAGGGGTTAGGGAGACCCAGTACTTC. The entire variable domain, with the rest obtained from reference TRBV7-8 and TRBJ2-5, is as follows: GAGVSQSPRYKVAKRGQDVALRCDPISGHVSLFWYQQALGQGPEFLTYFQNEAQLDKSGLPSDRFFAERPEGSVSTLKIQRTQQEDSAVYLCASSLFFEGVRETQYFGPGTRLLVL.